Shown below are 7 T cell receptor beta chains from a single sample sequenced in a study of cytomegalovirus exposure and HLA in healthy donors. Vbeta (60) and Jbeta (13) primers were used in the PCR. Sequencing used immunoSEQ multiplex PCR; TCRdb keeps in-frame clones, though not all of them. The table includes about 110,000 clones, around three quarters detected once. The sample comprised PBMCs. These receptors originate from a woman between 45 and 65 years old in good health and CMV-seropositive.

A note on this clone: At one end, the junction sequence differs from germline, possibly due to a read error. Other nucleotide sequences from this sample produce the same CDR3. V gene TRBV2 combines with J gene TRBJ2-2; possible D gene TRBD2, 5 bases. The CDR3 spans 15 residues. Germline values: CDR1 SNHLY, CDR2 FYNNEI. The CDR3 DNA is TGCGCCAGCAGTGAAATGGCCGGGGTCACCGGGGAGCTGTTTTTT. Its protein product is CASSEMAGVTGELFF.

V gene TRBV18 combines with J gene TRBJ2-3; D not resolved. CDR3 length: 13 residues. V lost 4 bases to trimming and J lost 1 base, with 6 bases between them. CDR1 is KGHSH and CDR2 is LQKENI in the germline V gene. This CDR3 reads CASSLTGTDTQYF. The DNA of the CDR3 is TGTGCCAGCTCACTAACAGGCACAGATACGCAGTATTTT.

This clone was counted once. The V and J genes are TRBV6-6 and TRBJ1-1; the match to TRBD1 covers 7 bases. CDR3 length equals 15 residues. The V and J ends lost 2 bases and 3 bases, in that order; junction bases with no gene match: 6. Germline V CDR1 and CDR2: MNHNY, SVGAGI (reference sequence). CDR3 residues: CASSYAPGGDTEAFF. CDR3 DNA sequence: TGTGCCAGCAGTTACGCGCCAGGGGGAGACACTGAAGCTTTCTTT.

The V call is TRBV5-1, the J call TRBJ2-1; 12 nucleotides match TRBD2. This CDR3 has 17 residues. The germline gives CDR1 SGHRS, CDR2 YFSETQ. Germline trimming cut 0 bases from V and 8 bases from J; bases unmatched to any gene: 9. The CDR3 protein is CASSLELAGGTRDEQFF. The CDR3 bases are TGCGCCAGCAGCTTGGAACTAGCGGGGGGAACGAGGGATGAGCAGTTCTTC. The whole variable domain, filled in from reference TRBV5-1 and TRBJ2-1, reads KAGVTQTPRYLIKTRGQQVTLSCSPISGHRSVSWYQQTPGQGLQFLFEYFSETQRNKGNFPGRFSGRQFSNSRSEMNVSTLELGDSALYLCASSLELAGGTRDEQFFGPGTRLTVL.

J is TRBJ2-7 and V is TRBV20-1, with no clear D. Trimming shortened V by 0 bases and J by 2 bases, and 2 bases separated the two germline ends. The CDR3 sequence is 11 residues long. Germline CDR1 and CDR2: DFQATT and SNEGSKA (reference sequence). The CDR3 loop reads CSARDTYEQYF. The DNA for the CDR3 is TGCAGTGCTAGAGATACCTACGAGCAGTACTTC.

The V and J genes are TRBV2 and TRBJ2-5, with 7 bases aligning to TRBD2. The CDR3 length is 14 residues. Germline CDR1 and CDR2: SNHLY and FYNNEI. With V trimmed by 3 bases and J by 4 bases, 5 bases remained unmatched. CDR3 coding DNA: TGTGCCAGCAGTGATCCGGCGGGGGTAGAGACCCAGTACTTC. Protein sequence: CASSDPAGVETQYF.

This clone was detected only a few times. The chain employs TRBV2 and TRBJ2-7, with 7 bases matching TRBD2. Germline CDR1 SNHLY, CDR2 FYNNEI. V lost 5 bases to trimming and J lost 5 bases; unmatched junction nucleotides: 3. The length of the CDR3 is 12 residues. Here the CDR3 reads CASSIAGDEQYF. Written as DNA, the CDR3 is TGTGCCAGCAGTATCGCGGGAGACGAGCAGTACTTC.